This T cell receptor beta chain is from a study of blood T cells in healthy people across ages. Combining a sample-barcoded 5' primer with a J-beta primer mix, a second PCR ran for about 7 to 11 cycles. From the 5' RACE reads, TCRdb called clonotypes with MiXCR, one entry per CDR3 protein. The table shows about 800,000 distinct CDR3 sequences, with 25% occurring only once. V lost 4 bases, J lost 0 bases, and 11 bases stayed unmatched. CDR3 length: 19 amino acids. The germline V gene encodes CDR1 SGHRS and CDR2 YFSETQ. The data also belong to a second study, concerning T cells of mothers and their children. As reported in that work: Reads recorded for TCR beta CDR3 numbered over 8.5 million per mother and some 3.3 million per child. Whether related or unrelated, pairs show similar shaping of TCR recombination output by thymic selection.

What was sequenced was blood. The source of this sequence is a boy younger than 18 in good health. The genes are TRBV5-1 and TRBJ2-6, with 9 bases that match TRBD1. Here the CDR3 reads CASSPNPGTGNSGANVLTF. The CDR3, as DNA: TGCGCCAGCAGCCCAAACCCCGGGACAGGGAACTCTGGGGCCAACGTCCTGACTTTC. The full variable domain, with the rest looked up from reference TRBV5-1 and TRBJ2-6, is KAGVTQTPRYLIKTRGQQVTLSCSPISGHRSVSWYQQTPGQGLQFLFEYFSETQRNKGNFPGRFSGRQFSNSRSEMNVSTLELGDSALYLCASSPNPGTGNSGANVLTFGAGSRLTVL.